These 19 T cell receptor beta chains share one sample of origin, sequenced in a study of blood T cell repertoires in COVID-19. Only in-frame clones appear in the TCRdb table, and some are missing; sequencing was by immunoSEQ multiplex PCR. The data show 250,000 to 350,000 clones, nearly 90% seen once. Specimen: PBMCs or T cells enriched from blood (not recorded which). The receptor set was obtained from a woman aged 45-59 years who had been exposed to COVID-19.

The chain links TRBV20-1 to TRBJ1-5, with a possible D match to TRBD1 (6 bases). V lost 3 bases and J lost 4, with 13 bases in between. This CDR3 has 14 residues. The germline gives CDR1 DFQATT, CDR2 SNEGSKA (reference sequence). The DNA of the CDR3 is TGCAGTGCTAGTAGGGGGGGAGGTAATCAGCCCCAGCATTTT. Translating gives CSASRGGGNQPQHF.

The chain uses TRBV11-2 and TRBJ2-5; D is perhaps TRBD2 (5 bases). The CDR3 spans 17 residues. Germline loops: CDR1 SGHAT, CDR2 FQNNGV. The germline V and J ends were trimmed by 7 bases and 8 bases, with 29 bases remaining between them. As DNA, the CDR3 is TGTGCCAGCACAACTCCGGGGTCAGGAGCCTATGGGGTAACCCAGTACTTC. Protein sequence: CASTTPGSGAYGVTQYF.

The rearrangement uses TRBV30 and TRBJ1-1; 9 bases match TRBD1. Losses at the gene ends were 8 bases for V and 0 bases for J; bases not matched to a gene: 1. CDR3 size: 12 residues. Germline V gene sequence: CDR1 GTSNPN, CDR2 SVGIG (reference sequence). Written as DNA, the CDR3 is TGTGCCGGGACAGGGCTGAACACTGAAGCTTTCTTT. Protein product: CAGTGLNTEAFF.

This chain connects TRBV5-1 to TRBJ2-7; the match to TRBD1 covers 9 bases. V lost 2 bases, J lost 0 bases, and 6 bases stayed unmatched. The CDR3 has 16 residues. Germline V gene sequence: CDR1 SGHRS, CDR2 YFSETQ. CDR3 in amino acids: CASSFTGGESSYEQYF. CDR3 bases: TGCGCCAGCAGCTTCACAGGGGGCGAAAGCTCCTACGAGCAGTACTTC.

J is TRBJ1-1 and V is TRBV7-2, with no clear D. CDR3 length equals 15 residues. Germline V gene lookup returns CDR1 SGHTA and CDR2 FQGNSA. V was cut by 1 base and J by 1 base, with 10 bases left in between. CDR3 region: CASSLVGQANTEAFF. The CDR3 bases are TGTGCCAGCAGCTTAGTAGGTCAGGCGAACACTGAAGCTTTCTTT.

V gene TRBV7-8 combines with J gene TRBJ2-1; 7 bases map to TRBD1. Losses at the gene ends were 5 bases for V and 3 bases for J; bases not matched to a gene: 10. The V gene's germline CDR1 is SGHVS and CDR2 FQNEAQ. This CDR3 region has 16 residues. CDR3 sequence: CASSDPGQRIYNEQFF. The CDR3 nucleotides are TGTGCCAGCAGCGACCCGGGACAGAGGATCTACAATGAGCAGTTCTTC. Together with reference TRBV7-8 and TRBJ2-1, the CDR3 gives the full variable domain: GAGVSQSPRYKVAKRGQDVALRCDPISGHVSLFWYQQALGQGPEFLTYFQNEAQLDKSGLPSDRFFAERPEGSVSTLKIQRTQQEDSAVYLCASSDPGQRIYNEQFFGPGTRLTVL.

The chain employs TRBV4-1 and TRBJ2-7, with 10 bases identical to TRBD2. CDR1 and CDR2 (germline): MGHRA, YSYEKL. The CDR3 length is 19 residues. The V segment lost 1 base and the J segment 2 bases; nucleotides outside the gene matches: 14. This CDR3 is CASSQGGQRGGSRAYEQYF. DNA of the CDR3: TGCGCCAGCAGCCAAGGGGGCCAGCGGGGGGGCTCCAGGGCCTACGAGCAGTACTTC.

CDR3 nucleotide sequence: TGTGCCAGCAGCTTAGGAACGGGGGTAGGTTACGAGCAGTACTTC. Translating gives CASSLGTGVGYEQYF. This chain joins TRBV11-2 and TRBJ2-7; TRBD2 is a possible D gene (6 bases). Trimming cost V 1 base and J 4 bases, with 14 bases left between them. From germline, CDR1 is SGHAT and CDR2 FQNNGV. The CDR3 is 15 amino acids.

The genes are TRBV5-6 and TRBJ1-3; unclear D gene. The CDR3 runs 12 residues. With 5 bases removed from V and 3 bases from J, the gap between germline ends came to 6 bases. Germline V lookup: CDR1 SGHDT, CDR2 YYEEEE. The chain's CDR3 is CASRGSGNTIYF. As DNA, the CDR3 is TGTGCCAGCAGGGGCAGTGGAAACACCATATATTTT.

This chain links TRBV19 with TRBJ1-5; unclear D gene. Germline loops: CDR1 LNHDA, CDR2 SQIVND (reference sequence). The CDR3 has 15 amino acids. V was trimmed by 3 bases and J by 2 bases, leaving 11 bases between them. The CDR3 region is CASSIEDWGNQPQHF. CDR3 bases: TGTGCCAGTAGTATCGAGGATTGGGGCAATCAGCCCCAGCATTTT.

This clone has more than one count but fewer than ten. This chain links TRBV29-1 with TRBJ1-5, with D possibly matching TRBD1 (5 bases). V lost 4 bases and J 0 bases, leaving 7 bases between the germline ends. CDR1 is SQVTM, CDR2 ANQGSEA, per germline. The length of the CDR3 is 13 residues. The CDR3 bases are TGCAGCGTTGGGGGGGGTAGCAATCAGCCCCAGCATTTT. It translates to CSVGGGSNQPQHF.

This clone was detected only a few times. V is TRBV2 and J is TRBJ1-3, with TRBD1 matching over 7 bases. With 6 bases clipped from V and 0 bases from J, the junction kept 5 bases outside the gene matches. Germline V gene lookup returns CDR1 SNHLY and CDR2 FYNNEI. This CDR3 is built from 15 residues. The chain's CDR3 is CASSRQGLSGNTIYF. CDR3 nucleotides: TGTGCCAGCAGCAGACAGGGCCTCTCTGGAAACACCATATATTTT.

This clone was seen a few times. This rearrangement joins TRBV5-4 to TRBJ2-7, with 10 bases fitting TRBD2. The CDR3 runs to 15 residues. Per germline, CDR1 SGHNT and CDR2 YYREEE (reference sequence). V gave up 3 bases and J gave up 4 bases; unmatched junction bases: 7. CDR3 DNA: TGTGCCAGCAGCTGGTTAGCGGGGGGTAAATACGAGCAGTACTTC. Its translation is CASSWLAGGKYEQYF.

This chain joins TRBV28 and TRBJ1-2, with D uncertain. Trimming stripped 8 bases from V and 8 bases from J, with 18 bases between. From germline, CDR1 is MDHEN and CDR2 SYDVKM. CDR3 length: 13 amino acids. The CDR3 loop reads CASVGGLRRGYTF. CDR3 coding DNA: TGTGCCAGCGTAGGCGGACTGCGCCGAGGCTACACCTTC.

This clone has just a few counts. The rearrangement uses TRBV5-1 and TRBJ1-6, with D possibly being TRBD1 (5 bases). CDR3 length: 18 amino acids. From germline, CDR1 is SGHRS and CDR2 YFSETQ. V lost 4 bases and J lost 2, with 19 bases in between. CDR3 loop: CASSPRGLQIPYNSPLHF. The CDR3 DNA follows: TGCGCCAGCAGCCCAAGGGGTCTCCAAATTCCCTATAATTCACCCCTCCACTTT.

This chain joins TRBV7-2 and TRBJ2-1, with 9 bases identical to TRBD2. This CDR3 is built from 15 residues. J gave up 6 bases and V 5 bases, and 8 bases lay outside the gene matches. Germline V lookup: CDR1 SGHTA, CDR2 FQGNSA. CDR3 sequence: CASSSSGGRFNEQFF. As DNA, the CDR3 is TGTGCCAGCAGCAGTAGCGGGGGTCGGTTCAATGAGCAGTTCTTC.

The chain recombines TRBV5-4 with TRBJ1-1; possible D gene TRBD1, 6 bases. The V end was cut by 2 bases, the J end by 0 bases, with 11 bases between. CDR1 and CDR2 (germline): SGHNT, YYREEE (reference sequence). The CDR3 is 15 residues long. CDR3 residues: CASSLRTVMNTEAFF. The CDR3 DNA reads TGTGCCAGCAGCTTAAGGACAGTCATGAACACTGAAGCTTTCTTT.

CDR3 residues: CASTPRIRGGQTGELFF. The CDR3 nucleotides are TGTGCCAGCACCCCTAGGATTAGGGGGGGACAAACCGGGGAGCTGTTTTTT. The V gene is TRBV5-4, the J gene TRBJ2-2, with a weak D call TRBD2 (7 bases). The CDR3 covers 17 residues. In germline, CDR1 is SGHNT, CDR2 YYREEE (reference sequence). V gave up 6 bases and J gave up 5 bases, with 23 bases separating them.

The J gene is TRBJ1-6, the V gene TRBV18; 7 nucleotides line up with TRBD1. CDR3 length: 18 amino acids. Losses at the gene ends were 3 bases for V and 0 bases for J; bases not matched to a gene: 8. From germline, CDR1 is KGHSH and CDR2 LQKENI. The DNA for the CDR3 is TGTGCCAGCTCACCGATCGACAGGGCGAGCTCCTATAATTCACCCCTCCACTTT. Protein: CASSPIDRASSYNSPLHF. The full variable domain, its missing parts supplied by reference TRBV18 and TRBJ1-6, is NAGVMQNPRHLVRRRGQEARLRCSPMKGHSHVYWYRQLPEEGLKFMVYLQKENIIDESGMPKERFSAEFPKEGPSILRIQQVVRGDSAAYFCASSPIDRASSYNSPLHFGNGTRLTVT.